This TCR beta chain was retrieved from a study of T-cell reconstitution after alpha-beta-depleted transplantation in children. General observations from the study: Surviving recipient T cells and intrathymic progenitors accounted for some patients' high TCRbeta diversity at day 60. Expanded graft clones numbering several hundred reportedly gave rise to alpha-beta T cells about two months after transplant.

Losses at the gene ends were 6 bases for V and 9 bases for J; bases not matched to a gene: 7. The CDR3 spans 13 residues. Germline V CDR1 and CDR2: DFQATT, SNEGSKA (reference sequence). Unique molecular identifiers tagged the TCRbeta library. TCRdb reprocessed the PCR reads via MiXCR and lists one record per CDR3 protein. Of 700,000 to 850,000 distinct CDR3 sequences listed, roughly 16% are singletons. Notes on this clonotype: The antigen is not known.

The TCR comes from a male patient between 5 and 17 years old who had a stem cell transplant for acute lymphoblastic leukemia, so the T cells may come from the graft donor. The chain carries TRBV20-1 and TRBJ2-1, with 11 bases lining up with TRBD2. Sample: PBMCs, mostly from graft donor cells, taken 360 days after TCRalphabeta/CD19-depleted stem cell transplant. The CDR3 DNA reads TGCAGTGCGACGACTAGCGGGAACGGTGAGCAGTTCTTC. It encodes CSATTSGNGEQFF.